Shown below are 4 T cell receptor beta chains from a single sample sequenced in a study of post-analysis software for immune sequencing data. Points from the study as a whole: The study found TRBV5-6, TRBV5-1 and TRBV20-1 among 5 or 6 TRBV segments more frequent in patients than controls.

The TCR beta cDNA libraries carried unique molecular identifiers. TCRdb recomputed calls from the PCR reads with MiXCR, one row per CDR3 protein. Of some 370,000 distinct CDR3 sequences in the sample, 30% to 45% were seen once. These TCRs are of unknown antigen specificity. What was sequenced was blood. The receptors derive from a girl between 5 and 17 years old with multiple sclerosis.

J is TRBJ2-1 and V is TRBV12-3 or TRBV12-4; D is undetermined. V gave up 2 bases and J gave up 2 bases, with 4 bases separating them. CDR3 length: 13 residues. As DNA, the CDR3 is TGTGCCAGCAGTTTATTGCCCTACAATGAGCAGTTCTTC. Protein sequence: CASSLLPYNEQFF.

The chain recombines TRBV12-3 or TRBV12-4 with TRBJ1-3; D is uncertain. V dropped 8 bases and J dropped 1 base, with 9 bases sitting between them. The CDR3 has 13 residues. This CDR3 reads CASRVGSGNTIYF. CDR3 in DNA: TGTGCCAGCCGGGTCGGTTCTGGAAACACCATATATTTT.

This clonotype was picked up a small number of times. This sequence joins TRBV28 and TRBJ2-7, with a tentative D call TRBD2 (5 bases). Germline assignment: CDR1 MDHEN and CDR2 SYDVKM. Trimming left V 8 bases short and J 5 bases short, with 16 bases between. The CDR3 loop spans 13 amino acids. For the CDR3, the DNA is TGTGCCAGCCGGAGGATCCCTCTGGACGAGCAGTACTTC. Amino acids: CASRRIPLDEQYF.

DNA of the CDR3: TGTGCCAGCAGTCGCCGACAGGGTCTTTCTTACGAGCAGTACTTC. It codes for CASSRRQGLSYEQYF. The genes are TRBV12-3 or TRBV12-4 and TRBJ2-7; the match to TRBD1 covers 7 bases. The CDR3 is 15 residues long. The J segment lost 4 bases and the V segment lost 5 bases, leaving 11 bases of the junction unmatched.